The clone carrying this T cell receptor beta chain came up once. Its antigen remains unidentified. The CDR3 contains 11 residues. The V end lost 5 bases, the J end lost 3 bases, and 5 bases lay between the germline ends. Germline V lookup: CDR1 LGHNT, CDR2 FRNRAP. Sequencing was performed with immunoSEQ multiplex PCR; in TCRdb, only in-frame clones are kept and a portion is missing. This table holds about 120,000 clones, 75% to 90% found once. The data were taken from a study of T cell responses to AZD1222 COVID-19 vaccine. Study-wide findings and caveats: Dominant at 160-218 and 743-854, vaccine-associated CD4 TCRs also spanned spike. The donors showed a predominance of white British ancestry and of females, with possible underestimation of clonal diversity. Reportedly, close to half of spike-specific TCRs are directed against unmutated variant regions.

The sequencing used peripheral blood, collected on day 0 of AZD1222 vaccination. The chain carries TRBV12-5 and TRBJ2-7; D uncertain. The TCR comes from an adult in good health. The CDR3 reads CASGPYYEQYF. As DNA, the CDR3 is TGTGCTAGTGGTCCCTACTACGAGCAGTACTTC.